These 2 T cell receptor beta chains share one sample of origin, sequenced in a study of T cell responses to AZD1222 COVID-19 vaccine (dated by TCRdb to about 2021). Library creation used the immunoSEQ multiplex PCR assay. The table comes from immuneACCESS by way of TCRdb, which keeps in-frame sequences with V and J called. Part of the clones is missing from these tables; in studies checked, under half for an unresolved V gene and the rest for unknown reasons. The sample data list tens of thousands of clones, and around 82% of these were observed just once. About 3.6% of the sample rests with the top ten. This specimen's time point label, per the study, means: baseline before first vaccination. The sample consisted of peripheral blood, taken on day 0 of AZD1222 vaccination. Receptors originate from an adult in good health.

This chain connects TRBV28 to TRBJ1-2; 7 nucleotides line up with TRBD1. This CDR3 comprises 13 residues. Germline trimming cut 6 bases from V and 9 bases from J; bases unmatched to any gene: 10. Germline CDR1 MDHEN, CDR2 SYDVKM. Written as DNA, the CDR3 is TGTGCCAGCAGCTACGGACAGGCGGGAAGCTACACCTTC. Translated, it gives CASSYGQAGSYTF.

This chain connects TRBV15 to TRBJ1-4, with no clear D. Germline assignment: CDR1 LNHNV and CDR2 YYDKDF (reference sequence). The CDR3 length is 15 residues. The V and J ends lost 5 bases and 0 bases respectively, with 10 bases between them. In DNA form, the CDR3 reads TGTGCCACCAGCGACCCAACAGCAACTAATGAAAAACTGTTTTTT. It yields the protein CATSDPTATNEKLFF. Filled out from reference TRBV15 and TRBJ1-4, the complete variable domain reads DAMVIQNPRYQVTQFGKPVTLSCSQTLNHNVMYWYQQKSSQAPKLLFHYYDKDFNNEADTPDNFQSRRPNTSFCFLDIRSPGLGDTAMYLCATSDPTATNEKLFFGSGTQLSVL.